The rows below give T cell receptor beta chains drawn from one sample of a study of metastatic and nonmetastatic thyroid tumors. TCRdb called clones again from the PCR reads with MiXCR. The sample consists of nearly 35,000 clones, approximately 19% of them appearing once. The source material was blood. Receptors originate from a female donor with papillary thyroid cancer or a benign thyroid nodule (not recorded which). Some clones in this sample may be carry-over from other donors' samples. CDR3s include the opening cysteine and the closing phenylalanine or tryptophan. The D gene is left open where the match is weak. Clone size appears in some rows only: once, few, many, or a class for an expanded clone.

v_gene	abundance	d_gene	j_gene	CDR3nt	CDR3aa
TRBV12-3/TRBV12-4	many	TRBD1	TRBJ1-5	TGTGCCAGCAGCTGGGGACAGGGGAGGAATCAGCCCCAGCATTTT	CASSWGQGRNQPQHF
TRBV15	NA	TRBD2	TRBJ2-1	TGTGCCACTGAAAGGCGGGAGTATGGGAATGAGCAGTTCTTC	CATERREYGNEQFF
TRBV6-1	NA	TRBD1	TRBJ1-2	TGTGCCACCAGCCCGGGCGGGACAGGGGGCGGTAAGGGCTACACCTTC	CATSPGGTGGGKGYTF
TRBV25-1	many	NA	TRBJ2-7	TGTGCCAGCAGTGAACTAGCGACCGACTCCTACGAGCAGTACTTC	CASSELATDSYEQYF
TRBV6-2/TRBV6-3	many	TRBD2	TRBJ2-5	TGTGCCAGCAGTTACTTAAACCGCGGACTAGCGGGAGGGCCAGAGACCCAGTACTTC	CASSYLNRGLAGGPETQYF
TRBV5-5	NA	NA	TRBJ1-2	TGTGCCAGCAGGATAGGCAGGCCGAAAGGGGGCTACACCTTC	CASRIGRPKGGYTF
TRBV12-3/TRBV12-4	many	NA	TRBJ2-3	TGTGCCAGCAGTTTAACTTCGGGAGCGGGTACGCAGTATTTT	CASSLTSGAGTQYF
TRBV10-3	NA	NA	TRBJ1-1	TGTGCCATCACTAGCCTCGGCAACACTGAAGCTTTCTTT	CAITSLGNTEAFF
TRBV19	many	TRBD1	TRBJ2-7	TGTGCCAGTAGTATTGCAGGGGGCTTGGGCGAGCAGTACTTC	CASSIAGGLGEQYF
TRBV11-2	NA	NA	TRBJ1-2	TGTGCCAGCAGCTTAGATCGGCAGATCGGCTATGGCTACACCTTC	CASSLDRQIGYGYTF
TRBV6-2/TRBV6-3	few	NA	TRBJ2-2	TGTGCCAGCAGTTACTTCGGGGTTCGGCACACCGCGGAGCTGTTTTTT	CASSYFGVRHTAELFF
TRBV18	NA	NA	TRBJ2-1	TGTGCCAGCTCACCACCAAGAAGGAACTACAATGAGCAGTTCTTC	CASSPPRRNYNEQFF
TRBV20-1	many	NA	TRBJ2-1	TGCAGTGCCGCCCTAAGTAGGAGCTCCTACAATGAGCAGTTCTTC	CSAALSRSSYNEQFF
TRBV5-5	many	NA	TRBJ2-1	TGTGCCAGCGGATTAGCTGCTGAGCAGTTCTTC	CASGLAAEQFF
TRBV7-6	many	TRBD1	TRBJ2-5	TGTGCCAGCACCTCAATAGACAGGGGTCAAGAGACCCAGTACTTC	CASTSIDRGQETQYF
TRBV3-1	NA	NA	TRBJ2-7	TGTGCCAGCAGCCAAGATAGGTGGGAGCAGTACTTC	CASSQDRWEQYF
TRBV5-1	many	NA	TRBJ2-5	TGCGCCAGCACCCGGGACGGCCAAGAGACCCAGTACTTC	CASTRDGQETQYF
TRBV6-2/TRBV6-3	many	TRBD2	TRBJ2-1	TGTGCCAGCAGTTACCTGACTGAACTCTGGACTAGCGGGAGCTCCTACAATGAGCAGTTCTTC	CASSYLTELWTSGSSYNEQFF
TRBV20-1	many	TRBD1	TRBJ1-2	TGCAGTGCTAGACAGCTGGACAGGGGTTATGGCTACACCTTC	CSARQLDRGYGYTF
TRBV20-1	NA	TRBD1	TRBJ2-7	TGCAGTGCTAGAGGTCAGACAGGGGGCGACGAGCAGTACTTC	CSARGQTGGDEQYF
TRBV6-1	many	TRBD1	TRBJ1-1	TGTGCCAGCAGTCTCTACAGGGGGGAAGCTTTCTTT	CASSLYRGEAFF
TRBV11-2	once	NA	TRBJ2-7	TGTGCCAACAGCCCCGGCTACTGCTTGGGGACTTCCTACGAGCAGTACTTC	CANSPGYCLGTSYEQYF
TRBV11-2	many	NA	TRBJ1-3	TGTGCCACTGAACCGGGGGCGTCTGGAAACACCATATATTTT	CATEPGASGNTIYF
TRBV18	many	NA	TRBJ1-1	TGTGCCAGCTCACCTCCGGCAGGGAAGAGCACTGAAGCTTTCTTT	CASSPPAGKSTEAFF
TRBV5-1	medium-sized	NA	TRBJ2-7	TGCGCCAGCAGCTTTGGGTCAGGTTCTGTCGAGCAGTACTTC	CASSFGSGSVEQYF
TRBV3-1	many	TRBD2	TRBJ2-1	TGTGCCAGCAGCCCACGGTGGACTAGTAACTACAATGAGCAGTTCTTC	CASSPRWTSNYNEQFF
TRBV30	NA	TRBD2	TRBJ2-1	TGTGCCTGGAGAGAGCGGGAGACCCACAATGAGCAGTTCTTC	CAWRERETHNEQFF
TRBV6-1	NA	NA	TRBJ2-2	TGTGCGAGCACAAGGGACATTAACACCGGGGAGCTGTTTTTT	CASTRDINTGELFF
TRBV27	many	NA	TRBJ1-2	TGTGCCAGCAGTCCTCACGGGAGGGATAGGGCCTATGGCTACACCTTC	CASSPHGRDRAYGYTF
TRBV29-1	few	TRBD2	TRBJ2-7	TGCAGCGTTCAAGAGGGAACGGGAGGCGCCTACGAGCAGTACTTC	CSVQEGTGGAYEQYF
TRBV6-1	few	TRBD1	TRBJ1-1	TGTGCCAGCAGTCGGACAGGGACCAGGAACACTGAAGCTTTCTTT	CASSRTGTRNTEAFF
TRBV11-3	NA	TRBD2	TRBJ2-1	TGTGCCAGCAGCCAGGGACTAGGTGAAGGTGAGCAGTTCTTC	CASSQGLGEGEQFF
TRBV28	NA	TRBD2	TRBJ2-1	TGTGCCAGCAGTATTCCTGGACTAGCGGGAACTGAGCAGTTCTTC	CASSIPGLAGTEQFF
TRBV6-2/TRBV6-3	NA	TRBD1	TRBJ2-3	TGTGCCAGCAGTCGGGACAGGAGAACTAGCACAGATACGCAGTATTTT	CASSRDRRTSTDTQYF
TRBV28	few	NA	TRBJ1-2	TGTGCCAGCAGTTCTGGGGGGTATGGCTACACCTTC	CASSSGGYGYTF
TRBV3-1	many	NA	TRBJ2-7	TGTGCCAGCAGCCAAGAGCGGGTCGGGATCTACGAGCAGTACTTC	CASSQERVGIYEQYF
TRBV18	many	NA	TRBJ1-6	TGTGCCAGCTCACCCACCGACGAGGTTTCGACACCCCTCCACTTT	CASSPTDEVSTPLHF
TRBV28	few	NA	TRBJ1-3	TGTGCCAGCAATTTCGGTTCCTACTCTGGAAACACCATATATTTT	CASNFGSYSGNTIYF
TRBV6-1	many	TRBD1	TRBJ1-5	TGTGCCAGCAGACGGACAGGGAGGAATCAGCCCCAGCATTTT	CASRRTGRNQPQHF
TRBV3-1	many	NA	TRBJ2-3	TGTGCCAGCAGCCAGGGGGCTAGCACAGATACGCAGTATTTT	CASSQGASTDTQYF
TRBV15	few	TRBD2	TRBJ2-5	TGTGCCACCAGCAGGGGACTAGCGGGAAGGTATACCCAGTACTTC	CATSRGLAGRYTQYF
TRBV19	many	NA	TRBJ1-3	TGTGCCAGTAGTAGACGCGGAAACACCATATATTTT	CASSRRGNTIYF
TRBV15	many	NA	TRBJ2-3	TGTGCCACCAGCAGGTTTGCGGACAGCGGCACAGATACGCAGTATTTT	CATSRFADSGTDTQYF
TRBV7-9	many	NA	TRBJ2-5	TGTGCCAGCAGCTTAGGGCTAGTTCAAGAGACCCAGTACTTC	CASSLGLVQETQYF
TRBV11-2	many	NA	TRBJ2-4	TGTGCCAGCAGCTTAGAGAGCCCCGGGGGCGGGGGCCCTCTTAGCATTCAGTACTTC	CASSLESPGGGGPLSIQYF
TRBV30	once	NA	TRBJ1-2	TGTGCCTGGAGTACTTCCGGGACATACTACGGCTACACCTTC	CAWSTSGTYYGYTF